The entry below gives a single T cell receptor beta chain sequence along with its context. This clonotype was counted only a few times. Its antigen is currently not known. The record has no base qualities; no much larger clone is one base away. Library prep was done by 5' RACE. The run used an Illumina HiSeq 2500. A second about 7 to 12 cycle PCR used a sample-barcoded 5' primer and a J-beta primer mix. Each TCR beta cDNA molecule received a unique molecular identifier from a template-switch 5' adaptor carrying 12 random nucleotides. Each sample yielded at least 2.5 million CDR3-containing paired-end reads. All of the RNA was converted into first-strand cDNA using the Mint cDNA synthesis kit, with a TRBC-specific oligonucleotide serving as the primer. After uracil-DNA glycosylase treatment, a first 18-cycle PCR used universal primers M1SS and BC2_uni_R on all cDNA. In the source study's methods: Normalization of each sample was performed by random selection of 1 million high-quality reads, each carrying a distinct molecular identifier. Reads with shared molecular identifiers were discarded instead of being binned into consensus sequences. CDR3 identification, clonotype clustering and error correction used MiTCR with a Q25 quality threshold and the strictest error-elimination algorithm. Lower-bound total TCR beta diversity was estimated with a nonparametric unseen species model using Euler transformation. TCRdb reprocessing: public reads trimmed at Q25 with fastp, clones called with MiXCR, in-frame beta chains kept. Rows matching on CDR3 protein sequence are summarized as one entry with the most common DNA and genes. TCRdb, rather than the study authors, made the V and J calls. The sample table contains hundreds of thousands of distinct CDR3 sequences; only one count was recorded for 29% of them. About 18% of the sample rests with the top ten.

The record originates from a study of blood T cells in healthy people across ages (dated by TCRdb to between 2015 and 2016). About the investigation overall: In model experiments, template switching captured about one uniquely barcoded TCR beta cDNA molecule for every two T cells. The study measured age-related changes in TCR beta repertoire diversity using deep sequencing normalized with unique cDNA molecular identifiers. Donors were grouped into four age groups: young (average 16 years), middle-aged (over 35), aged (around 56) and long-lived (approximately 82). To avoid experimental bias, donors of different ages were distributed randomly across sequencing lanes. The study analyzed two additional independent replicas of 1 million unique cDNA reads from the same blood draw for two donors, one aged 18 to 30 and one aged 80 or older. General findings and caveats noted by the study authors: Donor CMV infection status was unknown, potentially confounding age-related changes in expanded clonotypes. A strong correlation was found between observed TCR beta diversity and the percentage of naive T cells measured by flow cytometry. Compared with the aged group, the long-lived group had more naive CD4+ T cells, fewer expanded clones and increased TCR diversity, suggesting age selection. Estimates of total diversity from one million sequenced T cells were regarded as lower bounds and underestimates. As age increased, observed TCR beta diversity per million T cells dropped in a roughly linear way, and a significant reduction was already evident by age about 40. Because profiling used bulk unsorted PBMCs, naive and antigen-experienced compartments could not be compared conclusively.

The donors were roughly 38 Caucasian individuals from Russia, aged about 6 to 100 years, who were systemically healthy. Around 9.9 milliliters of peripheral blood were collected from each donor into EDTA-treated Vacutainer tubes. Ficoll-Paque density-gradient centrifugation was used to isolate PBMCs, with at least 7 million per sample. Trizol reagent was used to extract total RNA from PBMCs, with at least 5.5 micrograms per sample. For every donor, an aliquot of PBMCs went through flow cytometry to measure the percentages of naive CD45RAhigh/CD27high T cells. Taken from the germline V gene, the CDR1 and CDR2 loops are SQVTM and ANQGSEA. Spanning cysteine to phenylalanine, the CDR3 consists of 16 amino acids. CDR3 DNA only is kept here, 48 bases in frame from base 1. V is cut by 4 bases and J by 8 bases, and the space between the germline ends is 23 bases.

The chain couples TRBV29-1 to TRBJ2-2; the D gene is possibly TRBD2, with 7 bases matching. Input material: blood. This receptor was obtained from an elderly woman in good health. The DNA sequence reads TGCAGCGTTGCGGGGGGCCTAGGACTAGGAGTGGGGGAGCTGTTTTTT. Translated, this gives CSVAGGLGLGVGELFF.